The sample holds a few counts of the clone carrying this T cell receptor beta chain. Its target is not known. The data originate from a study of shared clonotypes between healthy human individuals. The CDR3 runs 13 residues. V was cut by 1 base and J by 3 bases, with 9 bases left in between. CDR1 and CDR2 (germline): SQVTM, ANQGSEA. Here immunoSEQ multiplex PCR was the method, and the copy in TCRdb shows in-frame clones only, minus some. The sample consists of about a million clones, more than 60% of them appearing once. Study-wide results and caveats: On the whole, naive subsets had larger estimated richness than memory subsets had. How much donors shared clonotypes was expected to be affected by sequencing depth. Shared clonotypes across all four donors exceeded non-shared ones in generation probability.

Specimen: memory CD4+ T cells sorted from blood. Subset indicated: CD45RA-negative fraction. The sequence was obtained from a man younger than 30 in good health. V usage is TRBV29-1 and J usage is TRBJ1-2; D is undetermined. The CDR3 nucleotides are TGCAGCGTTGAAGTGCCAGAATACTATGGCTACACCTTC. This sequence encodes CSVEVPEYYGYTF.